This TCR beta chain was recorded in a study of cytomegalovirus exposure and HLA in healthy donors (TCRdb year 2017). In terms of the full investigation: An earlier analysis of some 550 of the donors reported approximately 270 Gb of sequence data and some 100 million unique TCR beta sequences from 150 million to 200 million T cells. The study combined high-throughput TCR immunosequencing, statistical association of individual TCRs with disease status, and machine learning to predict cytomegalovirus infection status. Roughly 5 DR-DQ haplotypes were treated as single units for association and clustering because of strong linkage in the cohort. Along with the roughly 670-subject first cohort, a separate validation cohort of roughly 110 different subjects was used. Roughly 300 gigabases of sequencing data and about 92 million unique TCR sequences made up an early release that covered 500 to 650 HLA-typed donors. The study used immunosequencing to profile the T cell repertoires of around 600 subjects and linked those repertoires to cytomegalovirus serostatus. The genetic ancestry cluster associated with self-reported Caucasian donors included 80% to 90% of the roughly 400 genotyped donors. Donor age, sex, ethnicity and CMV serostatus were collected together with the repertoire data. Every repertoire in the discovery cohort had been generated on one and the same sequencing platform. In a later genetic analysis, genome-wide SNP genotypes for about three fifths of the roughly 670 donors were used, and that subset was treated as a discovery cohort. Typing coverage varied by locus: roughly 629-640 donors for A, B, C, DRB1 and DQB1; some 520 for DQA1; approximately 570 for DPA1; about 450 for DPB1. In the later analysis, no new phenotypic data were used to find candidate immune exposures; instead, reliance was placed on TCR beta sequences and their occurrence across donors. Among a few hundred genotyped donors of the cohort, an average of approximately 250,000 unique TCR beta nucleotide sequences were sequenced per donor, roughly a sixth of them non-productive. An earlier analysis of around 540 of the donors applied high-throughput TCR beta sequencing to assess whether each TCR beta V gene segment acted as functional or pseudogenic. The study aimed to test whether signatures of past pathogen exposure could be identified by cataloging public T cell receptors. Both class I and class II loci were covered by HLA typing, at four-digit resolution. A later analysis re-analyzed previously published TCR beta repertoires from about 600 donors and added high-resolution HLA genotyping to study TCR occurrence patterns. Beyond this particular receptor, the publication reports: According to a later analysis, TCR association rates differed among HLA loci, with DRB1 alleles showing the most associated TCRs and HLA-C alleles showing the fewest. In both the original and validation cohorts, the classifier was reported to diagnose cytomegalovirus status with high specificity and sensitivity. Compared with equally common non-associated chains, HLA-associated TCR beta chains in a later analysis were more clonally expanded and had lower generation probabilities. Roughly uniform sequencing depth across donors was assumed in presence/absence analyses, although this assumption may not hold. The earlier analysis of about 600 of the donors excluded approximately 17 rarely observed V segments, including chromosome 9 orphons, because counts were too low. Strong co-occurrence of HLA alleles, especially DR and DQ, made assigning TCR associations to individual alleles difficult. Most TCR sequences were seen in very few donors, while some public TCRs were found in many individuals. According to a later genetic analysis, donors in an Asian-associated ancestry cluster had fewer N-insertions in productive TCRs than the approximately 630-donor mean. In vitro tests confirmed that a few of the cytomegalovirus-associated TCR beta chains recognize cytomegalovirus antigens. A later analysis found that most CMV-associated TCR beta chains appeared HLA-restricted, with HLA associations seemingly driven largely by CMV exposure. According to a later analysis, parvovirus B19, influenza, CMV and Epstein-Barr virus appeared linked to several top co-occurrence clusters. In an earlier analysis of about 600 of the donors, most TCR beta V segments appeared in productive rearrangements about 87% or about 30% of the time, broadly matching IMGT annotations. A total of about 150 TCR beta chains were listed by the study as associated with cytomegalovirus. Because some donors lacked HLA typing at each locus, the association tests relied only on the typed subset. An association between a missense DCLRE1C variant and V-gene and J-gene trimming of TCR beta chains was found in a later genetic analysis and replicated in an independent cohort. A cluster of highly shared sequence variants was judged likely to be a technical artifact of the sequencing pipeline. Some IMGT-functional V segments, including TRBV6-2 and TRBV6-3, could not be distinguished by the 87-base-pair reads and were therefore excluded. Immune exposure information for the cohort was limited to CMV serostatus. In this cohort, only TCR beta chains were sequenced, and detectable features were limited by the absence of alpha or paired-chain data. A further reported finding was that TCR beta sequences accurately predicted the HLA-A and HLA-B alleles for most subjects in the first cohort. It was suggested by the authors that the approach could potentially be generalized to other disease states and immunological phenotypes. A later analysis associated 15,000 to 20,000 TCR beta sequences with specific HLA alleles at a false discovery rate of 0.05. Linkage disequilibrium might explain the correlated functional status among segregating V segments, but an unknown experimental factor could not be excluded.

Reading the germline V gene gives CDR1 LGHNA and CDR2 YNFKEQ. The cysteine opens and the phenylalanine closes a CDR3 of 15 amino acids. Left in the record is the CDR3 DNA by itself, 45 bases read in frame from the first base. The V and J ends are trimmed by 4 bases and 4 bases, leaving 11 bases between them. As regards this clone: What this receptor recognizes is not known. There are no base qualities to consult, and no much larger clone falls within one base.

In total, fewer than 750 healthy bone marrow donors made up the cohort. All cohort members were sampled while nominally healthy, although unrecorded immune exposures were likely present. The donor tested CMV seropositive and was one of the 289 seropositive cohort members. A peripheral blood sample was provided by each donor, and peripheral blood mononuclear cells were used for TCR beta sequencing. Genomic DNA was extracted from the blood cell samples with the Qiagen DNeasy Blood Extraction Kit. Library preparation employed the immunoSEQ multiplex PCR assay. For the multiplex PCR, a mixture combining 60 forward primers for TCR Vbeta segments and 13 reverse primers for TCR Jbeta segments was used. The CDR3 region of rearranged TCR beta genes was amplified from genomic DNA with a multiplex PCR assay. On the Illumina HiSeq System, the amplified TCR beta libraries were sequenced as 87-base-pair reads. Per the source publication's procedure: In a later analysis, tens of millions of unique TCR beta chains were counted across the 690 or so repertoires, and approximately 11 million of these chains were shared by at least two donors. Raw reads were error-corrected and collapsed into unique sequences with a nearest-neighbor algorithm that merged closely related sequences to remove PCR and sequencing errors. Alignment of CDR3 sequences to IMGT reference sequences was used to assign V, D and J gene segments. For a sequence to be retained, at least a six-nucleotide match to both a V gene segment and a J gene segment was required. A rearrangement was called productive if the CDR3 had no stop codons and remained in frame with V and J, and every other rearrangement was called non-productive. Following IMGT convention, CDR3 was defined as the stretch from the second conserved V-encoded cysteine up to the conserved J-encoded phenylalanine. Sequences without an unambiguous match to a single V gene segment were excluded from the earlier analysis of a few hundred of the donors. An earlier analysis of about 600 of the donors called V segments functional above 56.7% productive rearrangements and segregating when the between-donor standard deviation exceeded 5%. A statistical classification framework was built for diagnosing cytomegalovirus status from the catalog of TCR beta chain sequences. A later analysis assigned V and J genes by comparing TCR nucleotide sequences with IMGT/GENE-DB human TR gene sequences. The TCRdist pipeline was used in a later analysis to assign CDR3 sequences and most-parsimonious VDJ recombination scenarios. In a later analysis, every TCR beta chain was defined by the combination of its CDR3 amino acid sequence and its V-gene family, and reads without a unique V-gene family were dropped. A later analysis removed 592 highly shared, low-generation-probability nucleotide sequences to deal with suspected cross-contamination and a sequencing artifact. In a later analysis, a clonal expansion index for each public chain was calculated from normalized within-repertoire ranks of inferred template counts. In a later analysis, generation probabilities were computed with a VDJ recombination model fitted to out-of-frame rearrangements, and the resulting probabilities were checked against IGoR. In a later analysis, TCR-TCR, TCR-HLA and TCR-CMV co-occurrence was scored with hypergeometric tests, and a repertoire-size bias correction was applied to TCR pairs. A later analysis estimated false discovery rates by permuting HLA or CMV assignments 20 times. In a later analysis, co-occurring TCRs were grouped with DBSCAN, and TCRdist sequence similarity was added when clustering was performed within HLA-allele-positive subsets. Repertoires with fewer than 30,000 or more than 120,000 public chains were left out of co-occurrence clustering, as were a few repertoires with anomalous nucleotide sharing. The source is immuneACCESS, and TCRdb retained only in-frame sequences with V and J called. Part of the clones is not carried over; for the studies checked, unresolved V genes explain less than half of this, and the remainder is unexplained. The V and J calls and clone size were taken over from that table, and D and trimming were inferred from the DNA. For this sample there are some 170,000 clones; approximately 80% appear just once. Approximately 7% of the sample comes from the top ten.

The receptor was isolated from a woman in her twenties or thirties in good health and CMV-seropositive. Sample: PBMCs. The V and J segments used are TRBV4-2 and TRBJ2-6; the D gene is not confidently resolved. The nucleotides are TGTGCCAGCAGCCCCCGACCCGGGGGGGCCAACGTCCTGACTTTC. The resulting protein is CASSPRPGGANVLTF.